Following are 20 T cell receptor beta chains from one sample sequenced in a study of CD4+ T cells in melanoma. Sequenced by immunoSEQ multiplex PCR; TCRdb stores in-frame clones only, minus some. The repertoire holds fewer than 150,000 clones, 92% seen once, with 1.5% to 1.9% in the top ten. The receptors here all came from a human donor with melanoma.

The chain uses TRBV7-9 and TRBJ1-3; no firm D call. The CDR3 length is 13 residues. Trimming took 0 bases from V and 6 from J, leaving 6 bases between them. Looked up from germline, CDR1 is SEHNR and CDR2 is FQNEAQ (reference sequence). The CDR3 sequence is CASSLAQENTIYF. In DNA, the CDR3 is TGTGCCAGCAGCTTAGCCCAGGAAAACACCATATATTTT.

The chain's CDR3 is CASSLAAGPYEQYF. The CDR3 DNA follows: TGCGCCAGCAGCTTGGCGGCGGGTCCCTACGAGCAGTACTTC. The chain combines TRBV5-1 with TRBJ2-7; D perhaps matches TRBD2 (5 bases). The V end was cut by 0 bases, the J end by 2 bases, with 9 bases between. The CDR3 is 14 amino acids. Germline V gives CDR1 SGHRS, CDR2 YFSETQ.

V and J are TRBV4-2 and TRBJ1-4; TRBD1 matches 11 bases. V shed 4 bases and J 5 bases; nucleotides not matched to a gene: 6. There are 16 residues in the CDR3. Looked up from germline, CDR1 is LGHNA and CDR2 is YNFKEQ. This CDR3 reads CASSPQRDRGNEKLFF. CDR3 coding DNA: TGTGCCAGCAGCCCCCAAAGGGACAGGGGGAATGAAAAACTGTTTTTT.

The chain employs TRBV6-5 and TRBJ1-2; 8 bases fit TRBD1. The CDR3 contains 13 residues. Looked up from germline, CDR1 is MNHEY and CDR2 is SVGAGI. V trimming: 8 bases; J trimming: 10 bases; junction bases outside the gene matches: 12. The CDR3 here is CASVRGQGDHYTF. CDR3 in DNA: TGTGCCAGCGTCAGGGGGCAGGGGGACCACTACACCTTC.

The chain couples TRBV7-9 to TRBJ1-1, with D hard to call. CDR1 and CDR2 from the germline V gene are SEHNR and FQNEAQ (reference sequence). V lost 1 base, J lost 4 bases, and 7 bases lay in between. CDR3 length: 13 amino acids. The CDR3 nucleotides read TGTGCCAGCAGCTTAGACAGCAGCACTGAAGCTTTCTTT. As protein: CASSLDSSTEAFF. Based on the CDR3 plus reference TRBV7-9 and TRBJ1-1, the full variable domain is DTGVSQNPRHKITKRGQNVTFRCDPISEHNRLYWYRQTLGQGPEFLTYFQNEAQLEKSRLLSDRFSAERPKGSFSTLEIQRTEQGDSAMYLCASSLDSSTEAFFGQGTRLTVV.

This chain links TRBV30 with TRBJ2-3; 8 nucleotides agree with TRBD2. The J segment lost 2 bases and the V segment lost 0 bases, leaving 7 bases of the junction unmatched. Germline V lookup: CDR1 GTSNPN, CDR2 SVGIG (reference sequence). The CDR3 has 16 amino acids. CDR3 in amino acids: CAWSVSGGLLTDTQYF. The CDR3 coding sequence is TGTGCCTGGAGTGTCAGCGGGGGCCTCCTCACAGATACGCAGTATTTT.

The rearrangement uses TRBV5-1 and TRBJ2-2, with 9 bases aligning to TRBD2. There are 16 residues in the CDR3. Germline V gene data show CDR1 as SGHRS and CDR2 as YFSETQ. Losses at the gene ends were 4 bases for V and 5 bases for J; bases not matched to a gene: 9. CDR3 amino acids: CASSPGPAGGTGELFF. DNA of the CDR3: TGCGCCAGCAGCCCCGGTCCAGCGGGGGGTACCGGGGAGCTGTTTTTT.

The chain uses TRBV9 and TRBJ2-7; D possibly corresponds to TRBD2 (5 bases). The length of the CDR3 is 14 residues. The V and J ends lost 3 bases and 4 bases respectively, with 14 bases between them. Germline V CDR1 and CDR2: SGDLS, YYNGEE. This CDR3 reads CASSALEREYEQYF. CDR3 coding DNA: TGTGCCAGCAGCGCACTAGAAAGGGAGTACGAGCAGTACTTC. Filled out from reference TRBV9 and TRBJ2-7, the complete variable domain reads DSGVTQTPKHLITATGQRVTLRCSPRSGDLSVYWYQQSLDQGLQFLIQYYNGEERAKGNILERFSAQQFPDLHSELNLSSLELGDSALYFCASSALEREYEQYFGPGTRLTVT.

This sequence joins TRBV29-1 and TRBJ2-3; no reliable D call. Per the germline V gene, CDR1 is SQVTM and CDR2 is ANQGSEA. The V end was cut by 5 bases, the J end by 5 bases, with 8 bases between. The CDR3 is made up of 11 amino acids. CDR3 in DNA: TGCAGCGTTCCAGGTGGAGATACGCAGTATTTT. Amino acid sequence: CSVPGGDTQYF.

This clone has a single count. The chain employs TRBV5-1 and TRBJ1-5; D unresolved. Trimming left V 4 bases short and J 9 bases short, with 14 bases between. Germline V gives CDR1 SGHRS, CDR2 YFSETQ. This CDR3 contains 13 residues. The DNA of the CDR3 is TGCGCCAGCAGCCAGAGCCCCGACGGGCCCCAGCATTTT. This translates into CASSQSPDGPQHF.

This clone occurred once. V usage is TRBV25-1 and J usage is TRBJ2-1; D unresolved. V was trimmed by 4 bases and J by 8 bases, leaving 6 bases between them. Germline-derived CDR1 and CDR2 are MGHDK and SYGVNS. There are 11 residues in the CDR3. CDR3 residues: CASSVGDEQFF. The CDR3 DNA reads TGTGCCAGCAGTGTTGGGGATGAGCAGTTCTTC.

The chain combines TRBV19 with TRBJ2-5; 7 bases align to TRBD2. Germline lookup yields CDR1 LNHDA and CDR2 SQIVND (reference sequence). V was clipped by 4 bases and J by 4 bases; unmatched bases: 9. The CDR3 spans 15 residues. This CDR3 is CASSTTRTGGETQYF. CDR3 sequence (DNA): TGTGCCAGTAGTACAACCCGGACGGGAGGAGAGACCCAGTACTTC. Based on the CDR3 plus reference TRBV19 and TRBJ2-5, the full variable domain is DGGITQSPKYLFRKEGQNVTLSCEQNLNHDAMYWYRQDPGQGLRLIYYSQIVNDFQKGDIAEGYSVSREKKESFPLTVTSAQKNPTAFYLCASSTTRTGGETQYFGPGTRLLVL.

The V call is TRBV10-3, the J call TRBJ2-6, with D unclear. The CDR3 runs 17 residues. Per germline, CDR1 ENHRY and CDR2 SYGVKD. Trimming took off 0 bases at V and 4 bases at J, with 13 bases between the two ends. This chain's CDR3 is CAISESSPTTGANVLTF. CDR3 sequence (DNA): TGTGCCATCAGTGAGTCGAGTCCGACGACAGGGGCCAACGTCCTGACTTTC.

The chain is built from TRBV6-5 and TRBJ2-1; perhaps TRBD2 as D (6 bases). Germline CDR1 reads MNHEY; CDR2 reads SVGAGI. V was clipped by 7 bases and J by 3 bases, with 13 bases between them. The CDR3 has 14 amino acids. CDR3 amino acids: CASMRRLGYNEQFF. DNA of the CDR3: TGTGCCAGCATGAGGAGACTAGGCTACAATGAGCAGTTCTTC.

CDR3 amino acids: CASSGGGSPLHF. CDR3 in DNA: TGTGCCAGCAGTGGGGGGGGCTCACCCCTCCACTTT. The chain couples TRBV7-9 to TRBJ1-6; D possibly corresponds to TRBD1 (6 bases). Between the trimmed V and J ends, which lost 6 bases and 10 bases, there was a span of 10 bases. Per germline, CDR1 SEHNR and CDR2 FQNEAQ (reference sequence). The CDR3 contains 12 residues.

This clone was seen only once. This chain connects TRBV10-1 to TRBJ2-5; D remains unclear. Germline CDR1 WNHNN, CDR2 SYGVQD (reference sequence). Trimming took off 3 bases at V and 3 bases at J, with 17 bases between the two ends. The CDR3 extends over 16 amino acids. CDR3 residues: CASSDASQGEKETQYF. The CDR3 region has the DNA TGCGCCAGCAGTGACGCCTCTCAAGGAGAAAAAGAGACCCAGTACTTC.

In the case of this clone: Its ends do not fully match the called genes, so a read error is possible. The CDR3 sequence: CASSRTTGNTGELFF. CDR3 DNA sequence: TGTGCTAGCAGCCGGACGACCGGGAACACCGGGGAGCTGTTTTTT. V gene TRBV7-7 combines with J gene TRBJ2-2; D unresolved. The germline CDR1 and CDR2 sequences are SSHAT and FNYEAQ (reference sequence). The CDR3 consists of 15 residues.

This clone was observed once. The chain carries TRBV7-6 and TRBJ2-7; D is possibly TRBD1 (6 bases). V lost 4 bases to trimming and J lost 4 bases, with 11 bases between them. Germline CDR1 is SGHVS and CDR2 is FNYEAQ. The CDR3 runs to 13 residues. The CDR3 region has the DNA TGTGCCAGCAGCTCGGACAGTGTTTACGAGCAGTACTTC. This codes for CASSSDSVYEQYF.

The chain has TRBV6-5 and TRBJ2-2; 7 bases line up with TRBD2. CDR3 length: 15 residues. The germline CDR1 and CDR2 sequences are MNHEY and SVGAGI. The V gene end was trimmed by 5 bases and the J gene end by 4 bases; junction bases not matched to a gene: 7. Here the CDR3 reads CASSPSGESTGELFF. The CDR3 DNA sequence: TGTGCCAGCAGTCCCAGCGGGGAAAGCACCGGGGAGCTGTTTTTT.

V usage is TRBV5-1 and J usage is TRBJ1-6, with TRBD1 as a possible D gene (5 bases). Germline V CDR1 and CDR2: SGHRS, YFSETQ. With 4 bases removed from V and 3 bases from J, the gap between germline ends came to 11 bases. The CDR3 spans 15 residues. The CDR3 loop reads CASSLEGFYNSPLHF. The CDR3 DNA reads TGCGCCAGCAGCCTCGAGGGGTTCTATAATTCACCCCTCCACTTT.